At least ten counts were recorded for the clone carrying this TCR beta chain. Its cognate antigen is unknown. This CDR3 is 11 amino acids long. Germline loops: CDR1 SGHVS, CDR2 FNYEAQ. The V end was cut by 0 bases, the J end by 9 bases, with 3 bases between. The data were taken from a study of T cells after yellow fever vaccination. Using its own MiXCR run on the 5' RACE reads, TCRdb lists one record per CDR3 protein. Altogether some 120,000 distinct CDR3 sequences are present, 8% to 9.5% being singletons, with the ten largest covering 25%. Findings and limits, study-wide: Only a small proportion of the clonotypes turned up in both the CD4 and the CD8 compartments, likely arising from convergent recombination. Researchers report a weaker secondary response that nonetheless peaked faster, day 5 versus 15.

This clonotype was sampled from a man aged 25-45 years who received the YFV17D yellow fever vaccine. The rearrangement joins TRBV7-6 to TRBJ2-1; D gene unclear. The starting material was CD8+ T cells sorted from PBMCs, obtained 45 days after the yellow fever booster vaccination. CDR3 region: CASSLAREQFF. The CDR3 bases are TGTGCCAGCAGCTTAGCCCGTGAGCAGTTCTTC.